These T cell receptor beta chains were read from a single sample in a study of blood T cell repertoires in COVID-19. Using immunoSEQ multiplex PCR, the repertoire was profiled, and TCRdb retains in-frame clones only, with some absent. The sample includes roughly 68,000 clones, 80% to 95% of them seen just once. Material for sequencing was peripheral blood. These receptors all come from a man in his forties or fifties with COVID-19, enrolled during active disease. The CDR3 runs from the conserved cysteine through the conserved F or W. A D gene is named only where the DNA matches it firmly. Clone size is stated in some rows and not others, as once, few, many or a class when expanded.

d_gene: TRBD1
j_gene: TRBJ1-5
abundance: NA
v_gene: TRBV6-5
CDR3aa: CASSAGGSNQPQHF
CDR3nt: TGTGCCAGCAGCGCAGGGGGGAGCAATCAGCCCCAGCATTTT

d_gene: NA
j_gene: TRBJ1-1
abundance: NA
v_gene: TRBV11-2
CDR3aa: CASGDTRNTEAFF
CDR3nt: TGTGCCAGCGGGGACACAAGGAACACTGAAGCTTTCTTT

d_gene: TRBD1
j_gene: TRBJ2-1
abundance: few
v_gene: TRBV6-2/TRBV6-3
CDR3aa: CASSFFRGRMRDGVNEQFF
CDR3nt: TGTGCCAGCAGTTTTTTCAGGGGGCGGATGCGGGATGGAGTGAATGAGCAGTTCTTC

d_gene: NA
j_gene: TRBJ2-7
abundance: NA
v_gene: TRBV6-1
CDR3aa: CASSEAAGIYYEQYF
CDR3nt: TGTGCCAGCAGTGAAGCCGCCGGGATATACTACGAGCAGTACTTC

d_gene: TRBD2
j_gene: TRBJ2-7
abundance: NA
v_gene: TRBV28
CDR3aa: CATSSGRGTYEQYF
CDR3nt: TGTGCCACCTCGAGCGGGAGGGGGACCTACGAGCAGTACTTC

d_gene: NA
j_gene: TRBJ1-1
abundance: NA
v_gene: TRBV7-9
CDR3aa: CASSLGRLNTEAFF
CDR3nt: TGTGCCAGCAGCTTAGGCCGGTTGAACACTGAAGCTTTCTTT

d_gene: NA
j_gene: TRBJ1-3
abundance: NA
v_gene: TRBV4-2
CDR3aa: CASSQDYTFFGNTIYF
CDR3nt: TGTGCCAGCAGCCAAGATTACACGTTCTTTGGAAACACCATATATTTT

d_gene: TRBD1
j_gene: TRBJ2-6
abundance: NA
v_gene: TRBV6-2/TRBV6-3
CDR3aa: CASSPGQSSGANVLTF
CDR3nt: TGTGCCAGCAGTCCGGGACAGAGCTCTGGGGCCAACGTCCTGACTTTC

d_gene: TRBD1
j_gene: TRBJ2-3
abundance: NA
v_gene: TRBV7-2
CDR3aa: CASSFRDRERDTQYF
CDR3nt: TGTGCCAGCAGCTTCCGGGACAGGGAAAGGGATACGCAGTATTTT

d_gene: TRBD2
j_gene: TRBJ2-3
abundance: NA
v_gene: TRBV19
CDR3aa: CASTAGAGVDTQYF
CDR3nt: TGTGCCAGTACCGCGGGCGCGGGAGTTGATACGCAGTATTTT

d_gene: NA
j_gene: TRBJ2-1
abundance: NA
v_gene: TRBV2
CDR3aa: CASSDQVGGYNEQFF
CDR3nt: TGTGCCAGCAGTGACCAGGTGGGGGGCTACAATGAGCAGTTCTTC

d_gene: TRBD2
j_gene: TRBJ2-5
abundance: NA
v_gene: TRBV5-1
CDR3aa: CASSLGTSGQETQYF
CDR3nt: TGCGCCAGCAGCTTAGGGACTAGCGGGCAAGAGACCCAGTACTTC

d_gene: TRBD1
j_gene: TRBJ1-3
abundance: NA
v_gene: TRBV9
CDR3aa: CASSPRTGGSGNTIYF
CDR3nt: TGTGCCAGCAGCCCCCGGACAGGGGGCTCTGGAAACACCATATATTTT

d_gene: NA
j_gene: TRBJ1-2
abundance: few
v_gene: TRBV28
CDR3aa: CASTPPQGRYGYTF
CDR3nt: TGTGCCAGCACCCCTCCCCAGGGCCGCTATGGCTACACCTTC

d_gene: TRBD1
j_gene: TRBJ2-2
abundance: NA
v_gene: TRBV30
CDR3aa: CAWSTPTGTDTGELFF
CDR3nt: TGTGCCTGGAGTACGCCCACTGGGACAGACACCGGGGAGCTGTTTTTT

d_gene: TRBD2
j_gene: TRBJ2-2
abundance: NA
v_gene: TRBV6-2/TRBV6-3
CDR3aa: CASSPTSGRGTGELFF
CDR3nt: TGTGCCAGCAGCCCTACTAGCGGGAGAGGTACCGGGGAGCTGTTTTTT

d_gene: TRBD2
j_gene: TRBJ2-3
abundance: NA
v_gene: TRBV6-2/TRBV6-3
CDR3aa: CASSSGLAGEVDTQYF
CDR3nt: TGTGCCAGCAGTTCCGGACTAGCGGGAGAGGTCGATACGCAGTATTTT

d_gene: NA
j_gene: TRBJ2-1
abundance: NA
v_gene: TRBV27
CDR3aa: CASSSDYNNEQFF
CDR3nt: TGTGCCAGCAGTTCAGACTACAACAATGAGCAGTTCTTC

d_gene: NA
j_gene: TRBJ1-1
abundance: NA
v_gene: TRBV28
CDR3aa: CASNPETVMNTEAFF
CDR3nt: TGTGCCAGTAACCCCGAGACAGTTATGAACACTGAAGCTTTCTTT

d_gene: NA
j_gene: TRBJ2-7
abundance: NA
v_gene: TRBV15
CDR3aa: CATSRVPGREQYF
CDR3nt: TGTGCCACCAGCAGAGTACCGGGGAGGGAGCAGTACTTC

d_gene: TRBD2
j_gene: TRBJ2-7
abundance: NA
v_gene: TRBV7-3
CDR3aa: CASSLVAGVYEQYF
CDR3nt: TGTGCCAGCAGCTTAGTAGCGGGAGTCTACGAGCAGTACTTC

d_gene: NA
j_gene: TRBJ2-3
abundance: NA
v_gene: TRBV5-5
CDR3aa: CASSLEGGTIQYF
CDR3nt: TGTGCCAGCAGCTTGGAAGGGGGGACTATCCAGTATTTT

d_gene: NA
j_gene: TRBJ1-5
abundance: NA
v_gene: TRBV15
CDR3aa: CATQSQGANQPQHF
CDR3nt: TGTGCCACCCAATCACAGGGCGCCAATCAGCCCCAGCATTTT

d_gene: TRBD1
j_gene: TRBJ2-7
abundance: NA
v_gene: TRBV2
CDR3aa: CASMRGPKSYEQYF
CDR3nt: TGTGCCAGCATGAGGGGGCCTAAATCCTACGAGCAGTACTTC

d_gene: TRBD1
j_gene: TRBJ2-7
abundance: NA
v_gene: TRBV15
CDR3aa: CATSRDRAGGSYEQYF
CDR3nt: TGTGCCACCAGCAGAGATCGGGCAGGGGGCTCCTACGAGCAGTACTTC

d_gene: TRBD1
j_gene: TRBJ2-7
abundance: NA
v_gene: TRBV28
CDR3aa: CASSSIRDRTLGEQYF
CDR3nt: TGTGCCAGCAGTTCGATTCGGGACAGGACTCTGGGGGAGCAGTACTTC

d_gene: TRBD1
j_gene: TRBJ1-2
abundance: NA
v_gene: TRBV7-9
CDR3aa: CASSLWDSRHGYTF
CDR3nt: TGTGCCAGCAGCTTATGGGACAGTCGACATGGCTACACCTTC

d_gene: NA
j_gene: TRBJ1-3
abundance: NA
v_gene: TRBV19
CDR3aa: CASSIPSGTARSGNTIYF
CDR3nt: TGTGCCAGTAGTATCCCCAGCGGGACGGCGCGCTCTGGAAACACCATATATTTT

d_gene: NA
j_gene: TRBJ1-1
abundance: once
v_gene: TRBV5-1
CDR3aa: CASSLDRPGGTEAFF
CDR3nt: TGCGCCAGCAGCTTGGACCGGCCCGGGGGGACTGAAGCTTTCTTT

d_gene: NA
j_gene: TRBJ2-7
abundance: NA
v_gene: TRBV10-3
CDR3aa: CATGVSSYEQYF
CDR3nt: TGTGCCACTGGAGTAAGCTCCTACGAGCAGTACTTC

d_gene: NA
j_gene: TRBJ1-2
abundance: NA
v_gene: TRBV7-6
CDR3aa: CASSLEGRGYGYTF
CDR3nt: TGTGCCAGCAGCTTAGAGGGCAGGGGCTATGGCTACACCTTC

d_gene: NA
j_gene: TRBJ2-7
abundance: NA
v_gene: TRBV7-8
CDR3aa: CASSEKGAGPSYEQYF
CDR3nt: TGTGCCAGCAGCGAGAAAGGGGCAGGACCCTCCTACGAGCAGTACTTC

d_gene: NA
j_gene: TRBJ2-7
abundance: few
v_gene: TRBV6-2/TRBV6-3
CDR3aa: CASSYLSPYEQYF
CDR3nt: TGTGCCAGCAGTTATCTTTCCCCCTACGAGCAGTACTTC

d_gene: NA
j_gene: TRBJ2-1
abundance: NA
v_gene: TRBV6-1
CDR3aa: CASSERSGVEGYEQFF
CDR3nt: TGTGCCAGCAGTGAAAGATCGGGGGTAGAGGGTTATGAGCAGTTCTTC

d_gene: TRBD2
j_gene: TRBJ2-3
abundance: NA
v_gene: TRBV29-1
CDR3aa: CSVRGLAGGPSITDTQYF
CDR3nt: TGCAGCGTTAGGGGACTAGCGGGAGGCCCTTCTATCACAGATACGCAGTATTTT

d_gene: TRBD2
j_gene: TRBJ2-7
abundance: NA
v_gene: TRBV4-2
CDR3aa: CASSLRLAEVYEQYF
CDR3nt: TGTGCCAGCAGCCTCAGACTAGCGGAAGTCTACGAGCAGTACTTC

d_gene: NA
j_gene: TRBJ2-7
abundance: NA
v_gene: TRBV5-6
CDR3aa: CASSLYGGSYEQYF
CDR3nt: TGTGCCAGCAGCTTGTACGGGGGCTCCTACGAGCAGTACTTC

d_gene: TRBD1
j_gene: TRBJ1-2
abundance: NA
v_gene: TRBV5-5
CDR3aa: CASRSTGTEPYYGYTF
CDR3nt: TGTGCCAGCAGATCTACCGGGACAGAACCCTACTATGGCTACACCTTC

d_gene: TRBD2
j_gene: TRBJ2-7
abundance: once
v_gene: TRBV5-5
CDR3aa: CASSLATRGGTVSYEQYF
CDR3nt: TGTGCCAGCAGCTTGGCCACACGGGGAGGGACGGTCTCCTACGAGCAGTACTTC

d_gene: TRBD1
j_gene: TRBJ2-7
abundance: NA
v_gene: TRBV28
CDR3aa: CASSPPPGQIYEQYF
CDR3nt: TGTGCCAGCAGTCCCCCCCCGGGACAGATCTACGAGCAGTACTTC

d_gene: TRBD1
j_gene: TRBJ2-7
abundance: NA
v_gene: TRBV27
CDR3aa: CASSLWGQAYEQYF
CDR3nt: TGTGCCAGCAGTTTATGGGGACAGGCCTACGAGCAGTACTTC

d_gene: TRBD1
j_gene: TRBJ2-7
abundance: NA
v_gene: TRBV11-2
CDR3aa: CASRYRTGRIHEQYF
CDR3nt: TGTGCCAGCAGGTACCGGACAGGGAGAATCCACGAGCAGTACTTC

d_gene: TRBD1
j_gene: TRBJ2-7
abundance: NA
v_gene: TRBV6-6
CDR3aa: CASSYSDRATYEQYF
CDR3nt: TGTGCCAGCAGTTACTCCGACAGGGCCACCTACGAGCAGTACTTC

d_gene: NA
j_gene: TRBJ1-5
abundance: NA
v_gene: TRBV19
CDR3aa: CASSIHGAQPQHF
CDR3nt: TGTGCCAGTAGTATTCATGGGGCTCAGCCCCAGCATTTT

d_gene: NA
j_gene: TRBJ1-4
abundance: NA
v_gene: TRBV5-8
CDR3aa: CASSPQGRLNEKLFF
CDR3nt: TGTGCCAGCAGCCCGCAGGGGAGATTAAATGAAAAACTGTTTTTT

d_gene: TRBD1
j_gene: TRBJ2-1
abundance: NA
v_gene: TRBV2
CDR3aa: CASSEGRGQGYNEQFF
CDR3nt: TGTGCCAGCAGTGAAGGTCGGGGACAGGGGTACAATGAGCAGTTCTTC

d_gene: NA
j_gene: TRBJ1-3
abundance: few
v_gene: TRBV7-8
CDR3aa: CASSLDPAISGNTIYF
CDR3nt: TGTGCCAGCAGCTTAGATCCAGCGATCTCTGGAAACACCATATATTTT

d_gene: NA
j_gene: TRBJ2-3
abundance: NA
v_gene: TRBV6-2/TRBV6-3
CDR3aa: CASSYRVENTDTQYF
CDR3nt: TGTGCCAGCAGTTACCGGGTAGAGAACACAGATACGCAGTATTTT

d_gene: NA
j_gene: TRBJ1-4
abundance: NA
v_gene: TRBV3-1/TRBV3-2
CDR3aa: CASSVHRLANEKLFF
CDR3nt: TGTGCCAGCAGCGTCCACAGGCTGGCTAATGAAAAACTGTTTTTT

d_gene: NA
j_gene: TRBJ2-7
abundance: NA
v_gene: TRBV7-9
CDR3aa: CASSRDVNEQYF
CDR3nt: TGTGCCAGCAGCCGCGATGTGAACGAGCAGTACTTC

d_gene: TRBD1
j_gene: TRBJ2-7
abundance: NA
v_gene: TRBV19
CDR3aa: CASRGSGGYNEQYF
CDR3nt: TGTGCCAGTAGAGGGTCAGGGGGCTACAACGAGCAGTACTTC

d_gene: NA
j_gene: TRBJ1-2
abundance: NA
v_gene: TRBV9
CDR3aa: CASSPDGNYGYTF
CDR3nt: TGTGCCAGCAGCCCCGACGGGAACTATGGCTACACCTTC

d_gene: NA
j_gene: TRBJ2-2
abundance: NA
v_gene: TRBV5-1
CDR3aa: CASSLTGPGRNTGELFF
CDR3nt: TGCGCCAGCAGCTTGACCGGGCCGGGAAGGAACACCGGGGAGCTGTTTTTT

d_gene: TRBD2
j_gene: TRBJ2-1
abundance: NA
v_gene: TRBV11-1
CDR3aa: CASSVTGTSGSQEQFF
CDR3nt: TGTGCCAGCAGCGTAACCGGGACTAGCGGGAGTCAGGAGCAGTTCTTC

d_gene: TRBD1
j_gene: TRBJ2-3
abundance: NA
v_gene: TRBV30
CDR3aa: CAWKVTGGTDTQYF
CDR3nt: TGTGCCTGGAAGGTGACAGGGGGCACAGATACGCAGTATTTT

d_gene: TRBD2
j_gene: TRBJ2-1
abundance: NA
v_gene: TRBV5-1
CDR3aa: CASSPGASGRTYNEQFF
CDR3nt: TGCGCCAGCAGCCCCGGGGCTAGCGGGAGGACCTACAATGAGCAGTTCTTC